These 8 T cell receptor beta chains came from one sample sequenced in a study of T cell responses to AZD1222 COVID-19 vaccine (dated by TCRdb to the early 2020s). Library creation used the immunoSEQ multiplex PCR assay. TCRdb retrieved this table from immuneACCESS and kept in-frame rearrangements only. Not all clones are present; in checked studies, unresolved V genes account for under half, and no reason is known for the remainder. The sample table shows 100,000 to 120,000 clones, and around 90% are seen once. In total, the top ten clones hold roughly 9.2% of the sample. This specimen's time point label, interpreted: baseline before first vaccination. This specimen consisted of peripheral blood, obtained on day 0 of AZD1222 vaccination. All receptors come from an adult in good health.

The CDR3 coding sequence is TGTGCCAGCAGGCCCGGGACAGGGGGCGCTGGCTACACCTTC. Protein sequence: CASRPGTGGAGYTF. This sequence joins TRBV27 and TRBJ1-2; 12 bases agree with TRBD1. CDR3 length equals 14 residues. CDR1 is MNHEY, CDR2 SMNVEV, per germline (reference sequence). J was trimmed by 7 bases and V by 6 bases; bases with no gene match: 6.

Here the CDR3 reads CASSKEDGLAPYEQYF. The CDR3 nucleotides are TGTGCCAGCAGCAAAGAGGACGGACTCGCCCCCTACGAGCAGTACTTC. The V call is TRBV21-1, the J call TRBJ2-7; TRBD2 is the table's D call and was not checked against the DNA. TRBV21-1 is classified as a pseudogene. The CDR3 totals 16 residues.

The chain couples TRBV28 to TRBJ2-7, with D tentatively TRBD1 (6 bases). This CDR3 region has 13 residues. V shed 8 bases and J shed 2 bases, with 13 bases lying between them. The germline V gene has CDR1 MDHEN and CDR2 SYDVKM. CDR3 sequence: CASLGAPTYEQYF. The CDR3 DNA follows: TGTGCCAGCCTGGGGGCGCCCACCTACGAGCAGTACTTC. The full variable domain, completed using reference TRBV28 and TRBJ2-7, is DVKVTQSSRYLVKRTGEKVFLECVQDMDHENMFWYRQDPGLGLRLIYFSYDVKMKEKGDIPEGYSVSREKKERFSLILESASTNQTSMYLCASLGAPTYEQYFGPGTRLTVT.

This clone was counted a few times. The genes are TRBV5-4 and TRBJ2-3; D assignment may be TRBD1 or TRBD2 (5 bases each). V lost 4 bases to trimming and J lost 6 bases, with 15 bases between them. The CDR3 loop spans 14 amino acids. Germline assignment: CDR1 SGHNT and CDR2 YYREEE (reference sequence). The CDR3 reads CASSPGASPDTQYF. The CDR3 DNA is TGTGCCAGCAGCCCCGGGGCCAGCCCGGATACGCAGTATTTT.

This sequence joins TRBV30 and TRBJ2-1, with 8 bases lining up with TRBD2. V gave up 2 bases and J gave up 0 bases; unmatched junction bases: 6. The germline V gene has CDR1 GTSNPN and CDR2 SVGIG (reference sequence). CDR3 size: 16 residues. The CDR3 reads CAWSTQGLASYNEQFF. The CDR3 nucleotides are TGTGCCTGGAGTACCCAAGGACTAGCCTCCTACAATGAGCAGTTCTTC.

The chain joins TRBV7-6 to TRBJ1-5, with 12 bases aligning to TRBD1. There are 15 residues in the CDR3. Germline CDR1 reads SGHVS; CDR2 reads FNYEAQ. Trimming at V came to 0 bases and at J to 6 bases, leaving 0 bases not matched to a gene. The CDR3 nucleotides read TGTGCCAGCAGCTTAGCGGGACAGGGGGCTCAGCCCCAGCATTTT. It yields the protein CASSLAGQGAQPQHF.

V gene TRBV28 combines with J gene TRBJ1-2; D unclear. The V and J ends lost 2 bases and 0 bases respectively, with 7 bases between them. The CDR3 has 14 amino acids. Germline loops: CDR1 MDHEN, CDR2 SYDVKM. CDR3 DNA sequence: TGTGCCAGCAGTTTAATACAGCCTAACTATGGCTACACCTTC. Its translation: CASSLIQPNYGYTF.

V usage is TRBV19 and J usage is TRBJ1-3, with TRBD1 as a possible D gene (5 bases). Germline V gene lookup returns CDR1 LNHDA and CDR2 SQIVND (reference sequence). V lost 8 bases to trimming and J lost 3 bases, with 14 bases between them. This CDR3 is built from 14 residues. CDR3 DNA: TGTGCCAGTTCGTCAGGGAACTTTGGAAACACCATATATTTT. Protein sequence: CASSSGNFGNTIYF. Looking up the rest from reference TRBV19 and TRBJ1-3 gives the full variable domain: DGGITQSPKYLFRKEGQNVTLSCEQNLNHDAMYWYRQDPGQGLRLIYYSQIVNDFQKGDIAEGYSVSREKKESFPLTVTSAQKNPTAFYLCASSSGNFGNTIYFGEGSWLTVV.